The 3 T cell receptor beta chains below were found in one sample sequenced in a study of cytomegalovirus exposure and HLA in healthy donors. PCR employed 60 Vbeta and 13 Jbeta primers. Clones were sequenced by immunoSEQ multiplex PCR, and TCRdb holds only the in-frame ones, with some missing. The sample gives over 100,000 clones, about 80% of which show up once; 7% to 9% is in the top ten. The sequencing sample was made of PBMCs. The source of these receptors is a woman between 45 and 65 years old in good health and CMV-seropositive.

The chain joins TRBV5-5 to TRBJ1-1; D is unclear. V was shortened by 2 bases and J by 4 bases, with 9 bases between the two germline ends. From germline, CDR1 is SGHKS and CDR2 YYEKEE (reference sequence). The CDR3 spans 13 residues. CDR3 residues: CASSFGGVTEAFF. In DNA, the CDR3 is TGTGCCAGCAGCTTTGGAGGTGTCACTGAAGCTTTCTTT. Full variable domain (remainder filled in from reference TRBV5-5 and TRBJ1-1): DAGVTQSPTHLIKTRGQQVTLRCSPISGHKSVSWYQQVLGQGPQFIFQYYEKEERGRGNFPDRFSARQFPNYSSELNVNALLLGDSALYLCASSFGGVTEAFFGQGTRLTVV.

This chain uses TRBV5-4 with TRBJ1-3, with no clear D. The CDR3 contains 14 residues. V lost 5 bases and J lost 2, with 11 bases in between. Germline assignment: CDR1 SGHNT and CDR2 YYREEE (reference sequence). CDR3 amino acids: CASSIGEAGNTIYF. CDR3 DNA: TGTGCCAGCAGTATTGGGGAGGCTGGAAACACCATATATTTT.

The table lists this clone with a few counts. The chain couples TRBV7-6 to TRBJ1-3; D may be TRBD1 (5 bases). The CDR3 is 15 amino acids. The V gene lost 1 base and the J gene lost 3 bases, with 10 bases spanning the gap. Germline CDR1 SGHVS, CDR2 FNYEAQ. CDR3 nucleotides: TGTGCCAGCAGCTTAGGGGGGGAATTTGGAAACACCATATATTTT. It is translated as CASSLGGEFGNTIYF.